Sequencing of this TCR beta chain was carried out in a study of cytomegalovirus exposure and HLA in healthy donors. Study outcomes and limitations: A subsequent analysis found that TCR clusters from the first cohort also tended to co-occur in the roughly 120 validation repertoires, with approximately 95% of cluster scores above 0.

Using immunoSEQ multiplex PCR, the repertoire was profiled, and TCRdb retains in-frame clones only, with some absent. The sample has more than 95,000 clones; around 94% are singletons. A remark on this clone: Its antigen is undetermined.

This CDR3 has 12 amino acids. With 9 bases removed from V and 5 bases from J, the gap between germline ends came to 13 bases. Germline CDR1 reads LNHDA; CDR2 reads SQIVND (reference sequence). The chain carries TRBV19 and TRBJ1-1; possibly TRBD1 for D (5 bases). The TCR originated in a woman younger than 35 in good health and CMV-seronegative. The sequencing input was PBMCs. The CDR3 nucleotides are TGTGCCAGCAGATCAGGGAATACTGAAGCTTTCTTT. The encoded protein is CASRSGNTEAFF.